This TCR beta chain is drawn from a study of cytomegalovirus exposure and HLA in healthy donors. Study-wide points: The finding came from a later analysis; first-cohort TCR clusters tended to co-occur in the 120 or so validation repertoires. Cytomegalovirus status was reportedly diagnosed by the classifier with high sensitivity and specificity. Associated with cytomegalovirus, according to the listing, were approximately 160 TCR beta chains.

TCRdb keeps only in-frame clones here, not all; method: immunoSEQ multiplex PCR. The repertoire has approximately 120,000 clones, around nine tenths of them found once; the top ten carry approximately 2.3%. Details on this clone: Its target is not known.

Per germline, CDR1 SGHTA and CDR2 FQGNSA. The length of the CDR3 is 13 residues. V dropped 5 bases and J dropped 8; count of bases not matched to a gene: 4. The TCR was taken from a young woman in good health and CMV-seronegative. The chain has TRBV7-2 and TRBJ1-4; TRBD1 agrees at 8 bases. Sequences were obtained from PBMCs. The CDR3 here is CASSPGQGEKLFF. The CDR3 DNA sequence: TGTGCCAGCAGCCCCGGACAGGGCGAAAAACTGTTTTTT.